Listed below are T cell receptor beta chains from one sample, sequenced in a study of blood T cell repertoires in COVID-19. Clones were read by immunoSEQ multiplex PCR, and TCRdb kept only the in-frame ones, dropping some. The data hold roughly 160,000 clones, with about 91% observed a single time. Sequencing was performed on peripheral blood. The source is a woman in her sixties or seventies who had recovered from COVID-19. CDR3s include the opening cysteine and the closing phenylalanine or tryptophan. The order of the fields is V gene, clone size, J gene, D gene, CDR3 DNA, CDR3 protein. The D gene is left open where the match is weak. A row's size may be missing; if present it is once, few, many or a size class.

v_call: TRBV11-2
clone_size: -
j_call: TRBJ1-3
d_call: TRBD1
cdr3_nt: TGTGCCAGCAGACCAGGACAGGGAGTATACGGAAACACCATATATTTT
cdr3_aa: CASRPGQGVYGNTIYF

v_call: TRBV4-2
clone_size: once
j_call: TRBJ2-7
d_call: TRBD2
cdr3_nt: TGTGCCAGCAGCCCAACGGGGGGGAGGCAATACTACGAGCAGTACTTC
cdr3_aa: CASSPTGGRQYYEQYF

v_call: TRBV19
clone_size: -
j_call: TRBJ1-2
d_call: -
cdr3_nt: TGTGCCAGTAGTATAGATGGACAGTACCACACCTTC
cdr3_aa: CASSIDGQYHTF

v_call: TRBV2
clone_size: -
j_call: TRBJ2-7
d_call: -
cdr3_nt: TGTGCCAGCAGTGAACAGGGCTACGAGCAGTACTTC
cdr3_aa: CASSEQGYEQYF

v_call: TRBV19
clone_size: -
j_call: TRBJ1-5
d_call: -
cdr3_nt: TGTGCCATTTCGGACCCAGGGAGCAATCAGCCCCAGCATTTT
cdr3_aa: CAISDPGSNQPQHF

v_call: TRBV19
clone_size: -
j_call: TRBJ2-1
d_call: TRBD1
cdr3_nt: TGTGCCAGTAGACGGGACAGGACCAATGAGCAGTTCTTC
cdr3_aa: CASRRDRTNEQFF

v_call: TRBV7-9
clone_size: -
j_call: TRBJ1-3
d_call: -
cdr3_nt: TGTGCCAGCAGCTTAGACGGCTCTGGAAACACCATATATTTT
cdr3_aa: CASSLDGSGNTIYF

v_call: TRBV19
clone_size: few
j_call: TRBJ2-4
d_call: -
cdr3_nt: TGTGCCAGTAGTATAAATATAAGGACAGTTGGGGACATTCAGTACTTC
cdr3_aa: CASSINIRTVGDIQYF

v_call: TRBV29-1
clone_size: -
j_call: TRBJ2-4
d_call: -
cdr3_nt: TGCAGCGTTGTTGATCTCGGGGGAATAGGCAAAAACATTCAGTACTTC
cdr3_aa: CSVVDLGGIGKNIQYF

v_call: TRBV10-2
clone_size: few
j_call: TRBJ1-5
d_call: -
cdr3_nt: TGCGCCAGCAGAGGGGGGGTCAATCAGCCCCAGCATTTT
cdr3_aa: CASRGGVNQPQHF

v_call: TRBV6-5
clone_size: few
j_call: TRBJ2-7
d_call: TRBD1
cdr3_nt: TGTGCCAGCACCGGACAGGGGCCAACCTACGAGCAGTACTTC
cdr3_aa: CASTGQGPTYEQYF

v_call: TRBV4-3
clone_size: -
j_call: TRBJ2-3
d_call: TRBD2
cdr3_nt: TGCGCCAGCAGCCAAGGAGCGGGGGGGCCCCCAGATACGCAGTATTTT
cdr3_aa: CASSQGAGGPPDTQYF

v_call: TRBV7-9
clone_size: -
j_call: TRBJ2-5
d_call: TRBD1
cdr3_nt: TGTGCCAGCAGCCCGAGACAGGGCCAAGAGACCCAGTACTTC
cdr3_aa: CASSPRQGQETQYF

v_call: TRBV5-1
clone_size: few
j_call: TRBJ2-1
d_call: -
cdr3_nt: TGCGCCAGCAGCTTGGGAGACAACAATGAGCAGTTCTTC
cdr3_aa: CASSLGDNNEQFF

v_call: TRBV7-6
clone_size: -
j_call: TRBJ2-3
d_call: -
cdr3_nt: TGTGCCAGCGGCCCGGTGGGGACTCGCACAGATACGCAGTATTTT
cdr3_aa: CASGPVGTRTDTQYF

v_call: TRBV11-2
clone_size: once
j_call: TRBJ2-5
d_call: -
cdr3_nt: TGTGCCAGCAGCTTAGGTGGACACCGCCAAGAGACCCAGTACTTC
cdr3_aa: CASSLGGHRQETQYF

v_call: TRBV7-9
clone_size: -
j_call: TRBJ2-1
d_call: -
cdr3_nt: TGTGCCAGCAGCCTGATGGACAGTTACAATGAGCAGTTCTTC
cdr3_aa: CASSLMDSYNEQFF

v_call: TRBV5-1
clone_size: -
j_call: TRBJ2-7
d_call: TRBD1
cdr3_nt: TGCGCCAGCAGCCCGGGGACAGGGGAGACCCGCTACGAGCAGTACTTC
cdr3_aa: CASSPGTGETRYEQYF

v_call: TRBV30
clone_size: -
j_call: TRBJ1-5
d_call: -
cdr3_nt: TGTGCCTGGAGTTCATTGGCAGGGAATCAGCCCCAGCATTTT
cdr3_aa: CAWSSLAGNQPQHF

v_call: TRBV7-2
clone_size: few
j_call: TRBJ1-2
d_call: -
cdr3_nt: TGTGCCAGCAGTCCCGATCCTCAGGGTGGCTACACCTTC
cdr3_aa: CASSPDPQGGYTF

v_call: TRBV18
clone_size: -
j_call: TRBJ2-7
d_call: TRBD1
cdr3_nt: TGTGCCAGCTCACCGCGGGACAGGATTACCTACGAGCAGTACTTC
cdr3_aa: CASSPRDRITYEQYF

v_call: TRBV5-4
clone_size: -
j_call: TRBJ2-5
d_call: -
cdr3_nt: TGTGCCAGCAGCGGGGACACTTCTTGGTACCAAGAGACCCAGTACTTC
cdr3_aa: CASSGDTSWYQETQYF

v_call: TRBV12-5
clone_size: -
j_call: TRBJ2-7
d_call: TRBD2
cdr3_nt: TGTGCTAGTGGTTTCGGGACTAGCGGGGGGCGGTGTGGCTACGAGCAGTACTTC
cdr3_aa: CASGFGTSGGRCGYEQYF

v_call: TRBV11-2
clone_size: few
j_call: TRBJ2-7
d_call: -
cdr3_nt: TGTGCCAGCAGCTTTTCAGGGACAATCAGTTCCTACGAGCAGTACTTC
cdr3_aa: CASSFSGTISSYEQYF

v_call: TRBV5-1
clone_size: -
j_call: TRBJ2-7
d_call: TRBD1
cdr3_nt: TGCGCCAGCAGCTGGGACAGGGGGAATTCCTACGAGCAGTACTTC
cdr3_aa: CASSWDRGNSYEQYF

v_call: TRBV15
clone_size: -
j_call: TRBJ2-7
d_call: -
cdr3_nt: TGTGCCACCAGCAGAGTTTCGCAGGGAGGGCAGTACTTC
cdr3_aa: CATSRVSQGGQYF

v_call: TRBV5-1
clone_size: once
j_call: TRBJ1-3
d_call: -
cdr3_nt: TGCGCCAGCAGCTTGACCGGGGTCATCTCTGGAAACACCATATATTTT
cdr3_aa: CASSLTGVISGNTIYF

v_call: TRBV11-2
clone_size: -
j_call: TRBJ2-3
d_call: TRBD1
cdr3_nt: TGTGCCAGCAGCCCACGACAGGGGACCTTTATGGATACGCAGTATTTT
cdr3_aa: CASSPRQGTFMDTQYF